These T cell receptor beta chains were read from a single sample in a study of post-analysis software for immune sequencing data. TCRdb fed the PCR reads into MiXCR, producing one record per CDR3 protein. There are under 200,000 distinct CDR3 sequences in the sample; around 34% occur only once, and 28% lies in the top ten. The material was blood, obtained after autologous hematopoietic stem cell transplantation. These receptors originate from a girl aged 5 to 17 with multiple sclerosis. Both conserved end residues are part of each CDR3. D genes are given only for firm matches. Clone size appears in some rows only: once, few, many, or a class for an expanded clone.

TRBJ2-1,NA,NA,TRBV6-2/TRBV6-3,TGTGCCAGCAGTTACTCTAAGGGCGATGAGCAGTTCTTC,CASSYSKGDEQFF
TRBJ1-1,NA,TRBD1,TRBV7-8,TGTGCCAGCAGCTTGCCGGGACAGGGTGCAAGGGTGAACACTGAAGCTTTCTTT,CASSLPGQGARVNTEAFF
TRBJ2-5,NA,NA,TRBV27,TGTGCCAGCAGTTTAGTCCCCGGGCTACAAGAGACCCAGTACTTC,CASSLVPGLQETQYF
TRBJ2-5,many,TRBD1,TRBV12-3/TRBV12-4,TGTGCCAGCAGCACGACAGGGACAGAGACCCAGTACTTC,CASSTTGTETQYF
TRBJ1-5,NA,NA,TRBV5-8,TGTGCCAGCAGCTCAACTGAAGGGCGAAATCAGCCCCAGCATTTT,CASSSTEGRNQPQHF
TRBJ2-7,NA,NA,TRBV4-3,TGCGCCAGCAGCCAAGATGAGAACTACGAGCAGTACTTC,CASSQDENYEQYF
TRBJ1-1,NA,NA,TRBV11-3,TGTGCCAGCAGCACTGGGGGGGGGCGTCGCACTGAAGCTTTCTTT,CASSTGGGRRTEAFF
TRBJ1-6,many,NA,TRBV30,TGTGCCTGGAGTCTTTCCCATCCGGGGAGAAATTCACCCCTCCACTTT,CAWSLSHPGRNSPLHF
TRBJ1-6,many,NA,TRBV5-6,TGTGCCAGCAGGGAGAGGGGACTCCATAATTCACCCCTCCACTTT,CASRERGLHNSPLHF
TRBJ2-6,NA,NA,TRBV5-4,TGTGCCAGCAGCTTGGACGTCTCTGGGGCCAACGTCCTGACTTTC,CASSLDVSGANVLTF
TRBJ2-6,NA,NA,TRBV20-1,TGCAGTGCTAGAACCCCCAGGACAGTCCTCTCTGGGGCCAACGTCCTGACTTTC,CSARTPRTVLSGANVLTF
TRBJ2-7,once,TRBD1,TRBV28,TGTGCCAGCAGTGGACAGGGAACTCACGAGCAGTACTTC,CASSGQGTHEQYF
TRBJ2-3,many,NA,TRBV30,TGTGCCTGGAGTGCCGGGACAAGCACAGATACGCAGTATTTT,CAWSAGTSTDTQYF
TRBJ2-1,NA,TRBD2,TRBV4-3,TGCGCCAGCAGCCTTGAAGGTCTAGCGGGAGGGCCGGATGAGCAGTTCTTC,CASSLEGLAGGPDEQFF
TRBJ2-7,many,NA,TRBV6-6,TGTGCCAGCAGCAGCACAGGGTTGTACGAGCAGTACTTC,CASSSTGLYEQYF
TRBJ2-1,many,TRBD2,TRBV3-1,TGTGCCAGCAGCCAAGACGGGCGGGGGGTATACAATGAGCAGTTCTTC,CASSQDGRGVYNEQFF
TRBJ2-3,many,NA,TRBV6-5,TGTGCCAGCAGTTACATGGGGGGGCGGAGGGGCACAGATACGCAGTATTTT,CASSYMGGRRGTDTQYF
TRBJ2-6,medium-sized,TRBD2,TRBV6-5,TGTGCCAGCGGGGGAGGGGGGGCCAACGTCCTGACTTTC,CASGGGGANVLTF
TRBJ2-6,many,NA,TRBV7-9,TGTGCCAGCAGAGGGACTGGGGCCAACGTCCTGACTTTC,CASRGTGANVLTF
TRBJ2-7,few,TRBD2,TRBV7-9,TGTGCCAGCAGCTTTTGGCGGGAGGGAGGATACGAGCAGTACTTC,CASSFWREGGYEQYF
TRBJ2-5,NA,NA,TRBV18,TGTGCCAGCTCACCACAAGGAGGTCGGGTGGAGACCCAGTACTTC,CASSPQGGRVETQYF
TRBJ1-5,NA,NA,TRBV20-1,TGCAGTGCCTCCCATGGGAAGCACAATCAGCCCCAGCATTTT,CSASHGKHNQPQHF
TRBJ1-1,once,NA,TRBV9,TGTGCCAGCAGCTCAGTAGGGGGGGCAACGGAAGCTTTCTTT,CASSSVGGATEAFF
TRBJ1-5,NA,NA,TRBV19,TGTGCCAGTAGTATGGGTTGGGGCAATCAGCCCCAGCATTTT,CASSMGWGNQPQHF
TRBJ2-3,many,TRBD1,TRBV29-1,TGCAGCGTTTCTCGGACAGGGGCCAGAGATACGCAGTATTTT,CSVSRTGARDTQYF
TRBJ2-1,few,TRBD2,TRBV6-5,TGTGCCAGCAGTTACGGGGTAGCGGGAGCTAATGAGCAGTTCTTC,CASSYGVAGANEQFF
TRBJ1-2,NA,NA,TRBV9,TGTGCCAGCAGCGCTTACGACAGCTACTATGGCTACACCTTC,CASSAYDSYYGYTF
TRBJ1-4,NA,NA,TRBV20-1,TGCAGTGCTAGAGATCATAGGACAGATCCAACTAATGAAAAACCGTTTTTT,CSARDHRTDPTNEKPFF
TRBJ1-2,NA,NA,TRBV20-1,TGCAGTGCTAGAGCTCAGACAAGAAAGACATCGATCTATGGCTACACCTTC,CSARAQTRKTSIYGYTF
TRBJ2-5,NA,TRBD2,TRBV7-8,TGTGCCAGCAGCTTCAGACTAGCGGGGGGCCTGTACCAAGAGACCCAGTACTTC,CASSFRLAGGLYQETQYF
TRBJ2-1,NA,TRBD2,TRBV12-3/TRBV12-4,TGTGCCACCAGTGACCCGGGACTAGCGGGAGCTGATGAGCAGTTCTTC,CATSDPGLAGADEQFF
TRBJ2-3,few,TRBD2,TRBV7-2,TGTGCCAGCAGCGAGTGGCTGGCGGGAGGGCCTGCAGATACGCAGTATTTT,CASSEWLAGGPADTQYF
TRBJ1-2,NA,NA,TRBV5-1,TGCGCCAGCAGCTTGGGCCCGGGCTATGGCTACACCTTC,CASSLGPGYGYTF
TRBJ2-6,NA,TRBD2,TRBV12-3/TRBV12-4,TGTGCCAGCAGTCCGAGACTAGCGGTTCGCTCCTTTGTGGGGGGGGCCAACGTCCTGACTTTC,CASSPRLAVRSFVGGANVLTF
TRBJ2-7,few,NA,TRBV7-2,TGTGCCAGCAGGCCGGGACAATGGTCGGGCGAGCAGTACTTC,CASRPGQWSGEQYF
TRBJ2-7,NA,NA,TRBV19,TGTGCCAGTAGTTACGGACCGCGTACAGACTACGAGCAGTACTTC,CASSYGPRTDYEQYF
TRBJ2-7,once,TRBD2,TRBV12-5,TGTGCTAGTGGTTTGGAGGGACTAGCGGGTTACGAGCAGTACTTC,CASGLEGLAGYEQYF
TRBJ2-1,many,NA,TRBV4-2,TGTGCCAGCAGCCAAGAAGAGGGGGAGGGCTACAATGAGCAGTTCTTC,CASSQEEGEGYNEQFF
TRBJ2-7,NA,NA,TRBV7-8,TGTGCCAGCAGCTTAAGGGTCAGCGGCCCCTACGAGCAGTACTTC,CASSLRVSGPYEQYF
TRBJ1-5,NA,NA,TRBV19,TGTGCCAGTAGTTCGACCGGTAATCAGCCCCAGCATTTT,CASSSTGNQPQHF
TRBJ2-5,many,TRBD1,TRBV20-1,TGCAGTGCTAGAGGAGGACAGGGTGTAGAGACCCAGTACTTC,CSARGGQGVETQYF
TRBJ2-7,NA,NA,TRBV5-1,TGCGCCAGCAGCGCCCCAGCACAGGCAGGAAACGAGCAGTACTTC,CASSAPAQAGNEQYF
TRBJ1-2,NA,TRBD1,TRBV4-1,TGCGCCAGCAGCCTCGACAGGGAGAACTATGGCTACACCTTC,CASSLDRENYGYTF
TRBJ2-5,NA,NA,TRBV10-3,TGTGCCATCAGTGTAGAAGGGTATGGGACCCAGTACTTC,CAISVEGYGTQYF